This T cell receptor beta chain comes out of a study of T-cell reconstitution after alpha-beta-depleted transplantation in children. Germline V lookup: CDR1 LNHNV, CDR2 YYDKDF (reference sequence). The CDR3 length is 15 residues. Trimming removed 1 base at V and 0 bases at J, with 7 bases between. This sample's TCRbeta library carried unique molecular identifier barcodes. TCRdb analysed the PCR reads with MiXCR anew, one entry per CDR3 protein. This sample carries some 530,000 distinct CDR3 sequences, around 12% of them seen once, and the ten largest clones take around 5.6%. The sequencing here drew on PBMCs from the stem cell graft donor, taken from the stem cell graft. The chain is built from TRBV15 and TRBJ1-3; no firm D call. The clonotype originates from a human donor who donated a stem cell graft to a child with combined immunodeficiency. The CDR3 sequence is CATSRGRTSGNTIYF. The CDR3 DNA follows: TGTGCCACCAGCAGAGGACGGACCTCTGGAAACACCATATATTTT. The complete variable domain, with remaining parts taken from reference TRBV15 and TRBJ1-3, reads DAMVIQNPRYQVTQFGKPVTLSCSQTLNHNVMYWYQQKSSQAPKLLFHYYDKDFNNEADTPDNFQSRRPNTSFCFLDIRSPGLGDTAMYLCATSRGRTSGNTIYFGEGSWLTVV.